This T cell receptor (beta chain) was recovered during a study of T cells in Graves' hyperthyroidism and ophthalmopathy. Study context: Blood from the periphery was taken at initial diagnosis, before any treatment.

Uncontrolled infection, other autoimmune disease, pregnancy or lactation excluded patients. The germline V gene encodes CDR1 MNHEY and CDR2 SVGEGT. This CDR3 is built from 15 residues. Trimming removed 6 bases from V and 4 bases from J; junction bases left unmatched: 11. Study-level results: Blood held most thyroid clonotypes expanded above 0.001 frequency. A 13 V-J model separated ophthalmopathy from stable hyperthyroidism.

RNA transcripts were the template for amplifying TCR beta CDR3 regions. A first-round RT-PCR of the TCR CDR3 used the HTBI primer set. TCRdb used MiXCR to reprocess the multiplex PCR reads, holding one entry per CDR3 protein. Among about 290,000 distinct CDR3 sequences listed, about 15% were seen once. This clonotype was counted a few times. Its antigen remains unidentified. Sequencing was performed on blood. This sequence originates from an older woman with Graves' ophthalmopathy. The rearrangement joins TRBV6-2 or TRBV6-3 to TRBJ1-2, with 7 nucleotides matching TRBD1. The CDR3 DNA reads as TGTGCCAGCAGCCGCCCGGGACAGACAGCCTATGGCTACACCTTC. Residues: CASSRPGQTAYGYTF.